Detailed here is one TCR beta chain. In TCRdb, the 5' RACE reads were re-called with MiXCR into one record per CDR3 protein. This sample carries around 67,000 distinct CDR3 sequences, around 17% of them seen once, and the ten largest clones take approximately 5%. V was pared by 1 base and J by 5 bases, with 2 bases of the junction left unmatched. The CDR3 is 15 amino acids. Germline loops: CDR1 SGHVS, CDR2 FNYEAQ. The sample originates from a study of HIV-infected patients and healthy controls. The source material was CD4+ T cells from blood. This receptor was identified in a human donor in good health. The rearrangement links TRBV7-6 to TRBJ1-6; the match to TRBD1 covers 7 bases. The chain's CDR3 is CASSLGDSHNSPLHF. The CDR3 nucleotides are TGTGCCAGCAGCTTAGGGGACAGCCATAATTCACCCCTCCACTTT.